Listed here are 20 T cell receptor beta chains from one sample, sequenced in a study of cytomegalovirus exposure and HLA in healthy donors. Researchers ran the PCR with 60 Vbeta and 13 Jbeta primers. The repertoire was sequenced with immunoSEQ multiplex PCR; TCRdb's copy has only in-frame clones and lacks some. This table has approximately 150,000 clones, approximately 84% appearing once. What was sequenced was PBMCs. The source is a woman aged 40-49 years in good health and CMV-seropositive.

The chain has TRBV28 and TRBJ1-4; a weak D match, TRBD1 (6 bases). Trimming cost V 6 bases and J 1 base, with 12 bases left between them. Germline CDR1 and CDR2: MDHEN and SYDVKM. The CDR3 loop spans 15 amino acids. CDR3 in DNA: TGTGCCAGCAGCTTCACAGGGAGAACTAATGAAAAACTGTTTTTT. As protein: CASSFTGRTNEKLFF.

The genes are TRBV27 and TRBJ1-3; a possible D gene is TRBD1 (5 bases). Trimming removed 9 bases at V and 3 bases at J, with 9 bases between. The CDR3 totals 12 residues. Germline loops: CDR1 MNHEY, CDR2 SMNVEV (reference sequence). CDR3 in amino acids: CASRGNGNTIYF. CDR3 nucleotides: TGTGCCAGTAGGGGCAATGGAAACACCATATATTTT.

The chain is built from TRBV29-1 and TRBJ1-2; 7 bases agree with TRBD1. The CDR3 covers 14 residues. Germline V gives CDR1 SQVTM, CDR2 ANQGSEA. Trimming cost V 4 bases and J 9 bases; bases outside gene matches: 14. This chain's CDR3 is CSVVLQGQYLRYTF. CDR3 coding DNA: TGCAGCGTTGTCTTGCAGGGACAGTATTTGCGCTACACCTTC. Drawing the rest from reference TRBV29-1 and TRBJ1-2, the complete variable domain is SAVISQKPSRDICQRGTSLTIQCQVDSQVTMMFWYRQQPGQSLTLIATANQGSEATYESGFVIDKFPISRPNLTFSTLTVSNMSPEDSSIYLCSVVLQGQYLRYTFGSGTRLTVV.

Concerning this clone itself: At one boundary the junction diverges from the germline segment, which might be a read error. This CDR3 reads CSSSSSGQGPTGELFF. In DNA, the CDR3 is TGTTCCAGCAGCTCGTCGGGACAGGGTCCCACCGGGGAGCTGTTTTTT. The rearrangement uses TRBV7-9 and TRBJ2-2; 9 positions agree with TRBD1. The CDR3 is made up of 16 amino acids. CDR1 and CDR2 from the germline V gene are SEHNR and FQNEAQ (reference sequence). Based on the CDR3 plus reference TRBV7-9 and TRBJ2-2, the full variable domain is DTGVSQNPRHKITKRGQNVTFRCDPISEHNRLYWYRQTLGQGPEFLTYFQNEAQLEKSRLLSDRFSAERPKGSFSTLEIQRTEQGDSAMYLCSSSSSGQGPTGELFFGEGSRLTVL.

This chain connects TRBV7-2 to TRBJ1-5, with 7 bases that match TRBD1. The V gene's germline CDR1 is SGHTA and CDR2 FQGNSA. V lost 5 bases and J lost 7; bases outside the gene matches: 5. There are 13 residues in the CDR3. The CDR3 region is CASSPDRVQPQHF. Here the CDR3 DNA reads TGTGCCAGCAGCCCAGACAGGGTCCAGCCCCAGCATTTT.

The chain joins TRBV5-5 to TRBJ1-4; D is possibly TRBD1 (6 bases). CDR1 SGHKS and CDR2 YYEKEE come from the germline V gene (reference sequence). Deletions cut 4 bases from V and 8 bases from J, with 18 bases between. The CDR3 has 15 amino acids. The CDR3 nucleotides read TGTGCCAGCAGCCCGGGAACAGGGAAGGGGGAAAAACTGTTTTTT. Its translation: CASSPGTGKGEKLFF. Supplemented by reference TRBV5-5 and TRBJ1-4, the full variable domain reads DAGVTQSPTHLIKTRGQQVTLRCSPISGHKSVSWYQQVLGQGPQFIFQYYEKEERGRGNFPDRFSARQFPNYSSELNVNALLLGDSALYLCASSPGTGKGEKLFFGSGTQLSVL.

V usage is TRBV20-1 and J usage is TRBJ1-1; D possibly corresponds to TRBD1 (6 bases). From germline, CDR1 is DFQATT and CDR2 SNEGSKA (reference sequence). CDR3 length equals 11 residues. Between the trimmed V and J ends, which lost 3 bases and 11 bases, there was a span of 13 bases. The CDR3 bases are TGCAGTGCTAGGGACAGACCGGGGGCTTTCTTT. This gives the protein CSARDRPGAFF.

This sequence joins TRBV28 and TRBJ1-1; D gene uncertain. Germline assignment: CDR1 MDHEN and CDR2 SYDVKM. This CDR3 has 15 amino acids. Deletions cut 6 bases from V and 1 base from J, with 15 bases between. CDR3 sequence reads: CASSPYGGGNTEAFF. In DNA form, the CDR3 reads TGTGCCAGCAGCCCTTACGGCGGAGGGAACACTGAAGCTTTCTTT.

In nucleotides, the CDR3 is TGTGCCAGCAGTACTCAGGGGACCGGGGAGCTGTTTTTT. Translating it yields CASSTQGTGELFF. The chain combines TRBV2 with TRBJ2-2, with D maybe TRBD1 (6 bases). The CDR3 loop spans 13 amino acids. Germline V gene lookup returns CDR1 SNHLY and CDR2 FYNNEI. V was pared by 5 bases and J by 5 bases, with 9 bases between. The whole variable domain, remainder taken from reference TRBV2 and TRBJ2-2, is EPEVTQTPSHQVTQMGQEVILRCVPISNHLYFYWYRQILGQKVEFLVSFYNNEISEKSEIFDDQFSVERPDGSNFTLKIRSTKLEDSAMYFCASSTQGTGELFFGEGSRLTVL.

As DNA, the CDR3 is TGCAGCGGGGGACAGGGTGGTAACACCGGGGAGCTGTTTTTT. Translated, it gives CSGGQGGNTGELFF. The V and J genes are TRBV29-1 and TRBJ2-2; TRBD1 matches at 9 bases. The germline V gene encodes CDR1 SQVTM and CDR2 ANQGSEA. With V trimmed by 7 bases and J by 2 bases, 5 bases remained unmatched. There are 14 residues in the CDR3.

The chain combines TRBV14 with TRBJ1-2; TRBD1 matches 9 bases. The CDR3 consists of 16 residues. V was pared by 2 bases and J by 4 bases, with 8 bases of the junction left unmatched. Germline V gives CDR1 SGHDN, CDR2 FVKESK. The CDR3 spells CASSQTWDRAPYGYTF. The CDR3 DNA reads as TGTGCCAGCAGCCAAACCTGGGACAGGGCTCCCTATGGCTACACCTTC.

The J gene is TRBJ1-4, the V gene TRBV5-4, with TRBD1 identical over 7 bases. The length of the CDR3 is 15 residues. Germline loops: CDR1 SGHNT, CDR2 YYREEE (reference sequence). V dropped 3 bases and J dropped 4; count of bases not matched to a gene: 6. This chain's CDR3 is CASSSNRGGNEKLFF. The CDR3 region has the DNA TGTGCCAGCAGCTCAAACAGGGGTGGTAATGAAAAACTGTTTTTT.

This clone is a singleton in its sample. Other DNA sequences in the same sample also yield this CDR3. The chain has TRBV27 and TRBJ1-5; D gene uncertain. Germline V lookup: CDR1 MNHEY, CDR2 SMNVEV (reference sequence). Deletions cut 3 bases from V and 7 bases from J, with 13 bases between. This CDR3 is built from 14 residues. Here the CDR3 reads CASSLSGNEQPQHF. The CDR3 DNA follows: TGTGCCAGCAGTTTGTCGGGGAACGAACAGCCCCAGCATTTT.

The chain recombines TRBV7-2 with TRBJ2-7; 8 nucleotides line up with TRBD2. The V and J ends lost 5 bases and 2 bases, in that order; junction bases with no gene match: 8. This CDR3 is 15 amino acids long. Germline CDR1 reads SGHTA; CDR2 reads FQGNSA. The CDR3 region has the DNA TGTGCCAGCAGCAGTTCGGCGGGGGGCCCCTACGAGCAGTACTTC. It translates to CASSSSAGGPYEQYF.

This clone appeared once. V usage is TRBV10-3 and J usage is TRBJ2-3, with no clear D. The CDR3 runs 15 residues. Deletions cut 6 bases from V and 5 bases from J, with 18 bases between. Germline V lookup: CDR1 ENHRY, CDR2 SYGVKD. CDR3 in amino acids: CAIRDSRPDLDTQYF. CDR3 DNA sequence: TGTGCCATCAGAGACTCGAGGCCGGATTTAGATACGCAGTATTTT.

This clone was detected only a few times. The CDR3 reads CASTGGVVYGYTF. DNA of the CDR3: TGTGCCAGCACCGGGGGGGTGGTCTATGGCTACACCTTC. The chain carries TRBV28 and TRBJ1-2; D possibly corresponds to TRBD1 (5 bases). Germline V gene lookup returns CDR1 MDHEN and CDR2 SYDVKM. Trimming stripped 7 bases from V and 4 bases from J, with 13 bases between. CDR3 size: 13 residues.

Written as DNA, the CDR3 is TGTGCCAGCAGCTCCCCGGGACAGGGGGCCACCGGGGAGCTGTTTTTT. Protein: CASSSPGQGATGELFF. J is TRBJ2-2 and V is TRBV11-2; 12 positions agree with TRBD1. The CDR3 sequence is 16 residues long. The germline V gene has CDR1 SGHAT and CDR2 FQNNGV. V shed 4 bases, J shed 4 bases, and the junction held 4 bases outside the gene matches.

CDR3 in DNA: TGTGCCAGCAGCCCAACTAGCGGGGGGAACACTGGGGCCAACGTCCTGACTTTC. Protein sequence: CASSPTSGGNTGANVLTF. The chain recombines TRBV13 with TRBJ2-6; 12 positions match TRBD2. This CDR3 has 18 amino acids. Germline V gives CDR1 PRHDT, CDR2 FYEKMQ (reference sequence). The junction had 7 bases not matched to a gene; V was cut back by 5 bases and J by 2 bases.

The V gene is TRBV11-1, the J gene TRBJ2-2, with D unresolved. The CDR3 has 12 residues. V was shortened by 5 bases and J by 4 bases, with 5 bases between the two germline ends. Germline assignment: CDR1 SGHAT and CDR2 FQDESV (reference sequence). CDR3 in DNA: TGTGCCAGCAGCACTTCCACCGGGGAGCTGTTTTTT. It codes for CASSTSTGELFF.

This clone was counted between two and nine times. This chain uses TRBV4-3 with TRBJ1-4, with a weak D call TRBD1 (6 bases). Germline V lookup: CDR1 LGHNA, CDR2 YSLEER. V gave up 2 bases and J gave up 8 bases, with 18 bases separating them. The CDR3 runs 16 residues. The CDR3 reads CASSQNPTGVEEKLFF. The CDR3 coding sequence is TGCGCCAGCAGCCAAAATCCGACAGGTGTGGAGGAAAAACTGTTTTTT.